This paragraph covers one T cell receptor (beta chain) sequence. Its antigen remains unknown. These data come from a study of tumor-infiltrating lymphocytes in primary liver carcinoma. Study overall: Patients had primary liver carcinoma treated by surgical resection. Patients of both sexes were 30 to 69 years old. Study observations and caveats: Because of bulk unsorted sampling, CD4+ and CD8+ repertoires were not subjected to comparison. For tumor-adjacent and tumor-blood pairs, overlap was less than that seen for tumor region pairs.

Unsorted whole blood yielded the blood RNA, and germline DNA was also extracted. A constant-region primer primed TCR beta cDNA synthesis from roughly 510 ng of total RNA. A slightly modified ARM-PCR protocol with three nested multiplex PCR rounds produced these TCR beta libraries. The first two PCR rounds, roughly 10 cycles each, used TRBV1-TRBV30 forward primers and a C-beta reverse primer. TCRdb analysed the multiplex PCR reads with MiXCR anew, one entry per CDR3 protein. The sample contains 300,000 to 400,000 distinct CDR3 sequences, 65% of which appear only once. The germline V and J ends were trimmed by 5 bases and 1 base, with 14 bases remaining between them. This CDR3 has 15 residues.

Sequencing was done on a sample of peripheral blood. The rearrangement joins TRBV12-3 or TRBV12-4 to TRBJ2-5; D gene ambiguous. This sequence originates from a man aged 40-49 years with primary liver carcinoma and hepatitis B virus infection. DNA of the CDR3: TGTGCCAGCAGTCCCCAGTTGGGCCTCCAAGAGACCCAGTACTTC. Protein sequence: CASSPQLGLQETQYF.